This entry lists 17 T cell receptor beta chains sequenced from one sample in a study of CD8 T cells in Susac syndrome (dated by TCRdb to between 2017 and 2020). The receptor library was made with the immunoSEQ multiplex PCR assay. RNA was extracted using the RNeasy kit, and roughly 0.45 to 1 microgram was reverse transcribed with random hexamers. TCRdb reprocessed the public reads (quality trimming at Q25 with fastp, clone calling with MiXCR) and kept in-frame beta chains. Rows with a matching CDR3 protein are joined into one entry that keeps the most common DNA and genes. The sample records 160,000 or so distinct CDR3 sequences, 90% to 95% of which are singletons. The ten largest make up 0.2% to 0.25% of the sample. Sequencing was carried out using CD8+ T cells from PBMCs. Every receptor here comes from a human donor with multiple sclerosis.

CDR3 region: CASSLALRRGPYGYTF. In nucleotides, the CDR3 is TGTGCCAGCAGCTTGGCCCTCCGGAGGGGGCCGTATGGCTACACCTTC. The chain joins TRBV7-9 to TRBJ1-2, with TRBD1 identical over 7 bases. From germline, CDR1 is SEHNR and CDR2 FQNEAQ (reference sequence). The trim removed 3 bases at V and 5 bases at J, leaving 12 bases unmatched. The CDR3 is 16 residues long.

This chain links TRBV21-1 with TRBJ2-2; the table's TRBD1 call for D was not verified on the DNA. TRBV21-1 represents a pseudogene. The CDR3 has 16 residues. This CDR3 reads CASSKRGQGAYGELFF. The CDR3, as DNA: TGTGCCAGCAGCAAGAGGGGACAGGGGGCATATGGGGAGCTGTTTTTT.

The CDR3 spells CASSDGQGGPGYTF. CDR3 coding DNA: TGTGCCAGCAGCGACGGACAGGGGGGGCCTGGCTACACCTTC. The chain employs TRBV9 and TRBJ1-2; 10 bases are a match to TRBD1. Germline-derived CDR1 and CDR2 are SGDLS and YYNGEE. The J segment lost 7 bases and the V segment lost 3 bases, leaving 6 bases of the junction unmatched. The CDR3 extends over 14 amino acids.

This clonotype is a singleton in its sample. V is TRBV12-3 or TRBV12-4 and J is TRBJ2-3; no reliable D call. Trimming cost V 7 bases and J 3 bases, with 14 bases left between them. The CDR3 loop spans 14 amino acids. The CDR3 protein is CASTTPGVTDTQYF. CDR3 nucleotides: TGTGCCAGCACCACCCCTGGGGTGACAGATACGCAGTATTTT.

The CDR3 DNA follows: TGTGCCAGCAGCATAGGGGACGTAGAGCAGTACTTC. This codes for CASSIGDVEQYF. The J gene is TRBJ2-7, the V gene TRBV28; D is tentatively TRBD1 or TRBD2 (5 bases each). Germline-derived CDR1 and CDR2 are MDHEN and SYDVKM. V gave up 6 bases and J gave up 7 bases, with 13 bases separating them. The CDR3 covers 12 residues.

This chain joins TRBV28 and TRBJ2-7, with 7 bases matching TRBD1. This CDR3 region has 14 residues. V dropped 8 bases and J dropped 1; count of bases not matched to a gene: 8. Germline CDR1 is MDHEN and CDR2 is SYDVKM. The chain's CDR3 is CASESGTASYEQYF. The CDR3, as DNA: TGTGCCAGCGAGTCGGGGACAGCTTCCTACGAGCAGTACTTC.

This chain connects TRBV7-3 to TRBJ1-6; D gene ambiguous. This CDR3 comprises 17 residues. The V end lost 5 bases, the J end lost 0 bases, and 14 bases lay between the germline ends. Germline assignment: CDR1 SGHTA and CDR2 FQGTGA. This chain's CDR3 is CASSRAPRSSYNSPLHF. In nucleotides, the CDR3 is TGTGCCAGCAGCCGCGCCCCCAGGAGCTCCTATAATTCACCCCTCCACTTT.

This sequence joins TRBV6-5 and TRBJ1-2; 8 bases are a match to TRBD1. Trimming at V came to 2 bases and at J to 8 bases, leaving 4 bases not matched to a gene. This CDR3 comprises 13 residues. The germline V gene has CDR1 MNHEY and CDR2 SVGAGI. The CDR3 sequence: CASSYRDRRGYTF. Written as DNA, the CDR3 is TGTGCCAGCAGTTACAGGGACAGGCGGGGCTACACCTTC.

The V gene is TRBV2, the J gene TRBJ2-7, with 9 nucleotides matching TRBD2. Per germline, CDR1 SNHLY and CDR2 FYNNEI. The CDR3 is 14 residues long. Trimming cost V 6 bases and J 6 bases; bases outside gene matches: 9. CDR3 in amino acids: CASRTGTSLGEQYF. Here the CDR3 DNA reads TGTGCCAGCAGAACCGGGACTAGCTTGGGCGAGCAGTACTTC.

The CDR3 bases are TGTGCCATCAGTGACGCTGGGACTAGGGTCTACAATGAGCAGTTCTTC. Amino acid sequence: CAISDAGTRVYNEQFF. This chain connects TRBV10-3 to TRBJ2-1, with 8 bases that match TRBD2. Per the germline V gene, CDR1 is ENHRY and CDR2 is SYGVKD. J gave up 3 bases and V 3 bases, and 7 bases lay outside the gene matches. This CDR3 has 16 amino acids.

The V call is TRBV30, the J call TRBJ1-1; maybe TRBD1 (6 bases). Germline lookup yields CDR1 GTSNPN and CDR2 SVGIG (reference sequence). The CDR3 is made up of 12 amino acids. The germline V and J ends were trimmed by 3 bases and 6 bases, with 11 bases remaining between them. CDR3 DNA sequence: TGTGCCTGGAGCAGAGGGGGTGCTGAAGCTTTCTTT. It translates to CAWSRGGAEAFF.

This chain joins TRBV12-3 or TRBV12-4 and TRBJ2-7; 10 bases match TRBD1. The CDR3 is 14 amino acids. The junction had 7 bases not matched to a gene; V was cut back by 5 bases and J by 6 bases. The CDR3 loop reads CASSLRDRGSEQYF. Here the CDR3 DNA reads TGTGCCAGCAGTCTCCGGGACAGGGGCTCCGAGCAGTACTTC.

Remarks on this clonotype: The CDR3 does not close with the conserved phenylalanine or tryptophan, likely indicating a read error. The chain joins TRBV29-1 to TRBJ2-1, with D maybe TRBD2 (5 bases). Trimming removed 7 bases at V and 11 bases at J, with 15 bases between. This CDR3 is built from 11 residues. Germline values: CDR1 SQVTM, CDR2 ANQGSEA. The CDR3 nucleotides are TGCAGCGCGGTTAAAGGAGGACAGCAGTTCTTG. Protein sequence: CSAVKGGQQFL.

This clonotype was seen a handful of times. Compared with germline, one end of the junction differs, possibly owing to a read error. V is TRBV7-9 and J is TRBJ1-2, with D perhaps matching TRBD1 (5 bases). Germline lookup yields CDR1 SEHNR and CDR2 FQNEAQ (reference sequence). This CDR3 contains 12 residues. CDR3 protein: CASSLGDYGYTF. In DNA form, the CDR3 reads TGTGCCAGCAGTTTAGGGGACTATGGCTACACCTTC. The full variable domain, with the rest looked up from reference TRBV7-9 and TRBJ1-2, is DTGVSQNPRHKITKRGQNVTFRCDPISEHNRLYWYRQTLGQGPEFLTYFQNEAQLEKSRLLSDRFSAERPKGSFSTLEIQRTEQGDSAMYLCASSLGDYGYTFGSGTRLTVV.

CDR3 residues: CSATDRGSPLHF. The CDR3 DNA follows: TGCAGTGCAACGGACAGGGGTTCACCCCTCCACTTT. The chain uses TRBV20-1 and TRBJ1-6, with TRBD1 matching 9 bases. This CDR3 is 12 amino acids long. J gave up 9 bases and V 6 bases, and 3 bases lay outside the gene matches. Germline loops: CDR1 DFQATT, CDR2 SNEGSKA (reference sequence).

The CDR3 coding sequence is TGTGCCAGCACAAAGACTAGCGGGGGAGTCTACAATGAGCAGTTCTTC. The encoded protein is CASTKTSGGVYNEQFF. This chain connects TRBV25-1 to TRBJ2-1; 12 bases match TRBD2. Germline values: CDR1 MGHDK, CDR2 SYGVNS. CDR3 length: 16 amino acids. V was clipped by 7 bases and J by 3 bases; unmatched bases: 7.

The chain combines TRBV9 with TRBJ1-2; D is possibly TRBD1 (6 bases). This CDR3 comprises 13 residues. V was shortened by 7 bases and J by 0 bases, with 10 bases between the two germline ends. Germline V gene data show CDR1 as SGDLS and CDR2 as YYNGEE. The CDR3 reads CASGGHPNYGYTF. The CDR3 region has the DNA TGTGCCAGCGGGGGACACCCTAACTATGGCTACACCTTC. Together with reference TRBV9 and TRBJ1-2, the CDR3 gives the full variable domain: DSGVTQTPKHLITATGQRVTLRCSPRSGDLSVYWYQQSLDQGLQFLIQYYNGEERAKGNILERFSAQQFPDLHSELNLSSLELGDSALYFCASGGHPNYGYTFGSGTRLTVV.